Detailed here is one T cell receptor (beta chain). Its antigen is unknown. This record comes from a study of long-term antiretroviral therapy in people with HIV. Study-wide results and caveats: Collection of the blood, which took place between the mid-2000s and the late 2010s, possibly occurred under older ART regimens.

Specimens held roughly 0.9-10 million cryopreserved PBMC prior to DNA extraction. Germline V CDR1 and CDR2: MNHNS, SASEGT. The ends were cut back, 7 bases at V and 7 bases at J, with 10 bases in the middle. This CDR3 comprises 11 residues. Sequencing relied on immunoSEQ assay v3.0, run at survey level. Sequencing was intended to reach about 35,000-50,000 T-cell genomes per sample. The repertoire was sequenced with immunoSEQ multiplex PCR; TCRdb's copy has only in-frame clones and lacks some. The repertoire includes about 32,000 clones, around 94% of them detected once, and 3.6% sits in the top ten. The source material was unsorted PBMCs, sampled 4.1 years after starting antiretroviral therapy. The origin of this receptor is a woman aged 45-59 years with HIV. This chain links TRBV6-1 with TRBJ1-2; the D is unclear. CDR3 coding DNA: TGTGCCAGCATATCGTCAGCTGGCTACACCTTC. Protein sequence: CASISSAGYTF.